Following are 23 T cell receptor beta chains from one sample sequenced in a study of Ad26.COV2.S vaccination and SARS-CoV-2 variants. Method: immunoSEQ multiplex PCR; TCRdb's copy keeps in-frame clones and lacks some. The sample holds around 300,000 clones, about 90% seen once. Documented treatment: some 19 received Ad26.COV2.S at low or high dose, single or two shots; roughly 5 received placebo; per-sample allocation not given. Samples were taken on day 63 after the first vaccine or placebo injection. The source was peripheral blood, collected in a trial of Ad26.COV2.S vaccine versus placebo. All receptors derive from a person between 18 and 60 years old who received the Ad26.COV2.S COVID-19 vaccine or a placebo.

This sequence joins TRBV6-5 and TRBJ1-2; D remains unclear. The V end lost 0 bases, the J end lost 6 bases, and 14 bases lay between the germline ends. In germline, CDR1 is MNHEY, CDR2 SVGAGI. The CDR3 has 15 residues. The CDR3: CASSYSGHPKNGYTF. The CDR3 bases are TGTGCCAGCAGTTACTCGGGTCACCCGAAGAATGGCTACACCTTC.

The chain recombines TRBV27 with TRBJ2-5, with D perhaps matching TRBD1 or TRBD2 (6 bases each). V was shortened by 6 bases and J by 2 bases, with 19 bases between the two germline ends. This CDR3 is built from 16 residues. The germline gives CDR1 MNHEY, CDR2 SMNVEV (reference sequence). The CDR3 region is CASRQGYVAVQETQYF. CDR3 DNA: TGTGCCAGCAGGCAGGGGTACGTAGCGGTTCAAGAGACCCAGTACTTC.

The genes are TRBV11-3 and TRBJ2-1; the match to TRBD2 covers 11 bases. The germline CDR1 and CDR2 sequences are SGHNT and YENEEA. Trimming cost V 4 bases and J 3 bases; bases outside gene matches: 11. The CDR3 runs 18 residues. CDR3 amino acids: CASSSIRLAGGFYNEQFF. CDR3 sequence (DNA): TGTGCCAGCAGCTCCATACGGCTAGCGGGAGGCTTCTACAATGAGCAGTTCTTC.

The gene calls are TRBV5-5 and TRBJ2-5; D is ambiguous. Trimming pared 3 bases from V and 2 bases from J, leaving 11 bases between. There are 14 residues in the CDR3. Per germline, CDR1 SGHKS and CDR2 YYEKEE (reference sequence). The CDR3 sequence: CASSSTQVQETQYF. For the CDR3, the DNA is TGTGCCAGCAGCTCGACGCAGGTTCAAGAGACCCAGTACTTC.

In this sample, this clone turned up once. V and J are TRBV6-6 and TRBJ2-5; D not resolved. The CDR3 covers 12 residues. CDR1 is MNHNY and CDR2 is SVGAGI in the germline V gene (reference sequence). Trimming shortened V by 2 bases and J by 5 bases, and 6 bases separated the two germline ends. The CDR3 sequence is CASSYGGETQYF. DNA for the CDR3: TGTGCCAGCAGTTACGGCGGCGAGACCCAGTACTTC.

This rearrangement joins TRBV29-1 to TRBJ2-3; no firm D call. This CDR3 spans 13 amino acids. The germline CDR1 and CDR2 sequences are SQVTM and ANQGSEA. V lost 8 bases to trimming and J lost 8 bases, with 20 bases between them. Here the CDR3 DNA reads TGCAGCCCATTGAAAGGAGATTCGGGTACGCAGTATTTT. It codes for CSPLKGDSGTQYF.

This chain uses TRBV4-1 with TRBJ1-1, with D possibly TRBD1 on 5 matching bases. The CDR3 is made up of 18 amino acids. The germline CDR1 and CDR2 sequences are MGHRA and YSYEKL. Trimming removed 0 bases from V and 1 base from J, with 18 bases in between. CDR3 in DNA: TGCGCCAGCAGCCAAGATATCTCCCTGACAGAAGGGAACACTGAAGCTTTCTTT. It specifies CASSQDISLTEGNTEAFF.

The count of this clone is one. This chain joins TRBV4-1 and TRBJ2-7; 7 nucleotides align to TRBD1. V trimming: 4 bases; J trimming: 0 bases; junction bases outside the gene matches: 3. Germline CDR1 MGHRA, CDR2 YSYEKL. The CDR3 is 14 amino acids. The CDR3 region is CASSPRDSSYEQYF. DNA of the CDR3: TGCGCCAGCAGCCCCCGGGACAGCTCCTACGAGCAGTACTTC.

The chain is built from TRBV4-3 and TRBJ2-1, with 7 positions matching TRBD2. V shed 0 bases, J shed 4 bases, and the junction held 3 bases outside the gene matches. CDR1 is LGHNA, CDR2 YSLEER, per germline. This CDR3 is 15 amino acids long. The CDR3 nucleotides read TGCGCCAGCAGCCAAGACCCTAGCGGTTACAATGAGCAGTTCTTC. This translates into CASSQDPSGYNEQFF.

Concerning this clone: Distinct nucleotide sequences in the sample also encode this CDR3. V usage is TRBV9 and J usage is TRBJ2-3, with a weak D call TRBD2 (7 bases). The CDR3 has 15 residues. V was clipped by 0 bases and J by 2 bases, with 10 bases between them. Germline CDR1 reads SGDLS; CDR2 reads YYNGEE. The CDR3 DNA reads TGTGCCAGCAGCGTAGGAGGGGGGGACACAGATACGCAGTATTTT. Its translation is CASSVGGGDTDTQYF.

This clone was seen only once. The chain employs TRBV15 and TRBJ2-1; 11 positions match TRBD2. Germline V gives CDR1 LNHNV, CDR2 YYDKDF (reference sequence). This CDR3 is built from 20 residues. Trimming took 0 bases from V and 1 from J; bases not matched to a gene: 11. CDR3 in DNA: TGTGCCACCAGCAGAGAGAGGAACCGACTAGCGGGGCCATCCTACAATGAGCAGTTCTTC. Residues: CATSRERNRLAGPSYNEQFF.

The chain employs TRBV29-1 and TRBJ2-4; D uncertain. Trimming took off 1 base at V and 6 bases at J, with 10 bases between the two ends. The CDR3 covers 13 residues. Germline CDR1 and CDR2: SQVTM and ANQGSEA. CDR3 in amino acids: CSVEAFAGNIQYF. The CDR3 nucleotides are TGCAGCGTTGAAGCTTTTGCTGGAAACATTCAGTACTTC. Full variable domain (outside the CDR3, taken from reference TRBV29-1 and TRBJ2-4): SAVISQKPSRDICQRGTSLTIQCQVDSQVTMMFWYRQQPGQSLTLIATANQGSEATYESGFVIDKFPISRPNLTFSTLTVSNMSPEDSSIYLCSVEAFAGNIQYFGAGTRLSVL.

The chain joins TRBV7-8 to TRBJ1-5; D unclear. In germline, CDR1 is SGHVS, CDR2 FQNEAQ. With 4 bases removed from V and 6 bases from J, the gap between germline ends came to 10 bases. The CDR3 length is 13 residues. The CDR3 here is CASSSPFLQPQHF. Here the CDR3 DNA reads TGTGCCAGCAGCTCCCCGTTTCTTCAGCCCCAGCATTTT.

This chain joins TRBV21-1 and TRBJ1-6; TRBD1, the table's D call, lacks a check against the DNA. TRBV21-1 is tagged as a pseudogene. The CDR3 contains 19 residues. As DNA, the CDR3 is TGTGCCAGCCGCAAAACAAAACTAGGGACAGGAAAAAATAATTCACCCCTCCACTTT. It codes for CASRKTKLGTGKNNSPLHF.

The V call is TRBV30, the J call TRBJ1-1; D is perhaps TRBD1 (5 bases). CDR1 and CDR2 from the germline V gene are GTSNPN and SVGIG (reference sequence). V dropped 5 bases and J dropped 7 bases, with 17 bases sitting between them. CDR3 length equals 13 residues. The CDR3 is CAWVQGWDLEAFF. The DNA of the CDR3 is TGTGCCTGGGTTCAGGGTTGGGACCTTGAAGCTTTCTTT.

V is TRBV18 and J is TRBJ1-2; TRBD1 matches 9 bases. The CDR3 contains 16 residues. V was pared by 3 bases and J by 2 bases, with 7 bases of the junction left unmatched. Germline CDR1 reads KGHSH; CDR2 reads LQKENI. CDR3 in amino acids: CASSPPDRGRNYGYTF. In DNA, the CDR3 is TGTGCCAGCTCACCTCCGGACAGGGGAAGAAACTATGGCTACACCTTC. The full variable domain, with the rest looked up from reference TRBV18 and TRBJ1-2, is NAGVMQNPRHLVRRRGQEARLRCSPMKGHSHVYWYRQLPEEGLKFMVYLQKENIIDESGMPKERFSAEFPKEGPSILRIQQVVRGDSAAYFCASSPPDRGRNYGYTFGSGTRLTVV.

The gene calls are TRBV7-9 and TRBJ2-6, with 7 bases lining up with TRBD1. Germline CDR1 and CDR2: SEHNR and FQNEAQ (reference sequence). CDR3 length: 18 residues. V gave up 5 bases and J gave up 0 bases; unmatched junction bases: 10. CDR3 in amino acids: CASSGLDRVHSGANVLTF. The CDR3 nucleotides are TGTGCCAGCAGCGGCCTTGACAGGGTTCACTCTGGGGCCAACGTCCTGACTTTC. Based on the CDR3 plus reference TRBV7-9 and TRBJ2-6, the full variable domain is DTGVSQNPRHKITKRGQNVTFRCDPISEHNRLYWYRQTLGQGPEFLTYFQNEAQLEKSRLLSDRFSAERPKGSFSTLEIQRTEQGDSAMYLCASSGLDRVHSGANVLTFGAGSRLTVL.

The chain joins TRBV3-1 (or the pseudogene TRBV3-2) to TRBJ1-2; a possible D gene is TRBD1 (5 bases). The V gene's germline CDR1 is LGHDT and CDR2 YNNKEL (reference sequence). V gave up 3 bases and J gave up 3 bases, with 11 bases separating them. This CDR3 is built from 14 residues. The CDR3 bases are TGTGCCAGCAGCCAGGACACGAATGACTATGGCTACACCTTC. Translation: CASSQDTNDYGYTF.

The sample holds a few counts of this clone. This chain uses TRBV6-2 or TRBV6-3 with TRBJ2-7; TRBD2 aligns across 8 bases. Germline V gene data show CDR1 as MNHEY and CDR2 as SVGEGT. Germline trimming cut 0 bases from V and 7 bases from J; bases unmatched to any gene: 8. CDR3 length equals 15 residues. The CDR3 sequence is CASSYSSSGSGEQYV. The CDR3 DNA reads TGTGCCAGCAGTTACTCGTCGAGCGGGAGTGGTGAGCAGTACGTC.

This chain links TRBV5-5 with TRBJ1-5, with D tentatively TRBD1 (6 bases). The CDR3 has 17 residues. CDR1 and CDR2 from the germline V gene are SGHKS and YYEKEE (reference sequence). The V gene lost 2 bases and the J gene lost 5 bases, with 20 bases spanning the gap. The CDR3 sequence is CASSFIWVDRFDQPQHF. In DNA, the CDR3 is TGTGCCAGCAGCTTCATCTGGGTCGACAGGTTCGATCAGCCCCAGCATTTT.

The chain links TRBV5-1 to TRBJ2-7; TRBD1 aligns across 11 bases. With V trimmed by 6 bases and J by 5 bases, 1 base remained unmatched. Per germline, CDR1 SGHRS and CDR2 YFSETQ. This CDR3 is built from 12 residues. The CDR3 DNA follows: TGCGCCAGCAAGGGACAGGGGGACGAGCAGTACTTC. Its protein product is CASKGQGDEQYF.

The chain employs TRBV2 and TRBJ1-2, with 8 positions matching TRBD1. Trimming took 6 bases from V and 5 from J; bases not matched to a gene: 11. The CDR3 totals 15 residues. The V gene's germline CDR1 is SNHLY and CDR2 FYNNEI. The CDR3 loop reads CASSPMTGAAYGYTF. For the CDR3, the DNA is TGTGCCAGCAGCCCCATGACAGGGGCTGCATATGGCTACACCTTC.

This clone came up once. The chain links TRBV11-2 to TRBJ1-3; D is undetermined. This CDR3 contains 15 residues. Trimming stripped 5 bases from V and 4 bases from J, with 15 bases between. Per germline, CDR1 SGHAT and CDR2 FQNNGV. CDR3 DNA: TGTGCCAGCAGCCCCCGTTCCCTAAGAGGAAACACCATATATTTT. Residues: CASSPRSLRGNTIYF.